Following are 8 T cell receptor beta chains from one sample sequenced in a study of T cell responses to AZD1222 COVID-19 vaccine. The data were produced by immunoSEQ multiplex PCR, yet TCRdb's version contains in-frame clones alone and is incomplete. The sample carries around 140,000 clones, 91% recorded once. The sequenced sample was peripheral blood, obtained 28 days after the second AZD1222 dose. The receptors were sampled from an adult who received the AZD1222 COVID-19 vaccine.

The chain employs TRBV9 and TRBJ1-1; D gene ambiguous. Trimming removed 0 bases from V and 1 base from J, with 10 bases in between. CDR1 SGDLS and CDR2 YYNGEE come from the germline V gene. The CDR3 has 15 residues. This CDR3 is CASSVDPAPNTEAFF. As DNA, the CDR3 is TGTGCCAGCAGCGTAGATCCAGCCCCGAACACTGAAGCTTTCTTT.

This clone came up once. DNA of the CDR3: TGTGCCAGCAGCTCCGGGACAGGGGGCGATCAGCCCCAGCATTTT. Its translation is CASSSGTGGDQPQHF. V is TRBV7-9 and J is TRBJ1-5; the match to TRBD1 covers 12 bases. Germline CDR1 is SEHNR and CDR2 is FQNEAQ (reference sequence). The CDR3 is 15 amino acids. Trimming cost V 4 bases and J 5 bases; bases outside gene matches: 3.

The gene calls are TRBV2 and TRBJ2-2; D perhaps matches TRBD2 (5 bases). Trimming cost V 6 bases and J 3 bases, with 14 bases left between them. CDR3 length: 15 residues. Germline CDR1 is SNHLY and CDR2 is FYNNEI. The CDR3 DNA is TGTGCCAGCAGCCAAACTAGTTCGCACACCGGGGAGCTGTTTTTT. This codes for CASSQTSSHTGELFF.

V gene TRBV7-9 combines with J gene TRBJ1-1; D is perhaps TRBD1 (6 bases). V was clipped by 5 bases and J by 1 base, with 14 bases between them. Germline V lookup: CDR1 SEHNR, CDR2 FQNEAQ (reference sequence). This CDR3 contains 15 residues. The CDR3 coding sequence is TGTGCCAGCAGCGGAGGATGGGGGCGGAACACTGAAGCTTTCTTT. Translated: CASSGGWGRNTEAFF.

The CDR3 region is CASSYDFPGELFF. CDR3 DNA: TGTGCCAGCAGTTATGATTTTCCCGGGGAGCTGTTTTTT. The rearrangement uses TRBV12-3 or TRBV12-4 and TRBJ2-2, with D unresolved. The V and J ends lost 4 bases and 6 bases respectively, with 9 bases between them. The CDR3 runs 13 residues.

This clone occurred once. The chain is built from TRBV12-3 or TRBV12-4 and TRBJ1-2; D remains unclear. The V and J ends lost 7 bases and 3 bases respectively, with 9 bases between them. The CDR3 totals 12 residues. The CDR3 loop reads CASTPSDYGYTF. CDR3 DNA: TGTGCCAGCACCCCGAGTGACTATGGCTACACCTTC.

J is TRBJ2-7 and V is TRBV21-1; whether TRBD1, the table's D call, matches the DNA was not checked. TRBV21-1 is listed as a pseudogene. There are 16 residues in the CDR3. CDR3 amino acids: CAGGGMTGTGSYEQYV. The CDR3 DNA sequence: TGTGCCGGGGGGGGAATGACCGGGACAGGGTCCTACGAGCAGTACGTC.

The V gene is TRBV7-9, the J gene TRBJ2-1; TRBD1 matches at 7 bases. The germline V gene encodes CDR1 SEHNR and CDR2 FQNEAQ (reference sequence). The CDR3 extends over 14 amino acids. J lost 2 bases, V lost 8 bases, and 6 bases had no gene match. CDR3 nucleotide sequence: TGTGCCAGCCCCTTGGGGACAGCCTACAATGAGCAGTTCTTC. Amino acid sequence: CASPLGTAYNEQFF.